This note documents a single T cell receptor (beta chain) sequence. Here immunoSEQ multiplex PCR was the method, and the copy in TCRdb shows in-frame clones only, minus some. The table has 300,000 to 350,000 clones, around four fifths seen once. This sample was included in a study of blood T cell repertoires in COVID-19. Study summary: T cells, B-cell-depleted T cells, or PBMCs supplied cDNA or gDNA.

The germline V gene has CDR1 MNHEY and CDR2 SVGAGI. This CDR3 contains 14 residues. Deletions cut 8 bases from V and 6 bases from J, with 19 bases between. The source material was peripheral blood. The chain combines TRBV6-5 with TRBJ1-1; tentative D call: TRBD1 (6 bases). This TCR was sampled from a man in his thirties or forties with active or convalescent COVID-19. The CDR3: CASFTGGAISEAFF. CDR3 sequence (DNA): TGTGCCAGCTTTACTGGGGGCGCGATCTCTGAAGCTTTCTTT.